The source of this T cell receptor beta chain is a study of T cell changes during pregnancy in multiple sclerosis. CDR1 and CDR2 (germline): MRHNA, SNTAGT. The V gene lost 4 bases and the J gene lost 0 bases, with 9 bases spanning the gap. The length of the CDR3 is 14 residues. Method: immunoSEQ multiplex PCR; TCRdb's copy keeps in-frame clones and lacks some. The table has 45,000 to 60,000 clones, roughly nine tenths seen once. V is TRBV6-4 and J is TRBJ2-5; D uncertain. The sequence was obtained from a female donor with multiple sclerosis, enrolled in a pregnancy study. Sequencing was performed on CD8+ T cells from peripheral blood mononuclear cells, taken before pregnancy. The CDR3 loop reads CASSVGGDQETQYF. The CDR3 DNA sequence: TGTGCCAGCAGTGTTGGCGGAGACCAAGAGACCCAGTACTTC.